These T cell receptor beta chains were read from a single sample in a study of OX40 agonist ivuxolimab in advanced cancers. Libraries were prepared by immunoSEQ multiplex PCR; TCRdb keeps only in-frame clonotypes and omits some of them. The table lists 40,000 to 60,000 clones, almost 80% of them singletons, with over 6.5% in the top ten. The sequenced sample was CD4+ or CD8+ T cells sorted from blood, obtained in a trial of the OX40 agonist ivuxolimab. The source of these receptors is an adult with an advanced solid tumor such as melanoma, head and neck, liver or kidney cancer. Both conserved end residues are part of each CDR3. A D gene is named only where the DNA matches it firmly. The size of a clone is reported for some rows only, either as once, few or many, or as a class for expanded clones.

J | V | size | D | DNA | CDR3
TRBJ2-7 | TRBV29-1 | - | - | TGCAGCGTTGGCTTCTCCTACGAGCAGTACTTC | CSVGFSYEQYF
TRBJ2-1 | TRBV2 | - | TRBD2 | TGTGCCAGCAGCCCTAGCGGGGCCCGAAATGAGCAGTTCTTC | CASSPSGARNEQFF
TRBJ1-5 | TRBV11-2 | - | - | TGTGCCAGCAGACCGGGAACACTCGAGGAGGCCCAGCATTTT | CASRPGTLEEAQHF
TRBJ1-5 | TRBV2 | few | - | TGTGCCAGCAGTGACCAGGGCAATCAGCCCCAGCATTTT | CASSDQGNQPQHF
TRBJ2-1 | TRBV2 | - | TRBD2 | TGTGCCAGCAGTGCTCGCGGGAGGTACTACAATGAGCAGTTCTTC | CASSARGRYYNEQFF
TRBJ2-1 | TRBV15 | - | TRBD2 | TGTGCCACCAGCAGAGAGAAGCGACTAGCGGGCGGGATTGAGCAGTTCTTC | CATSREKRLAGGIEQFF
TRBJ2-7 | TRBV4-1 | - | - | TGCGCCAGCAGGAGGGCTCCCTACAGGGACTTCTACGAGCAGTACTTC | CASRRAPYRDFYEQYF
TRBJ1-1 | TRBV19 | - | - | TGTGCCAGTAAGCGGACGAACACTGAAGCTTTCTTT | CASKRTNTEAFF
TRBJ2-7 | TRBV4-1 | - | TRBD2 | TGCGCCAGCAGCCAAGATTCGGGAGGGTTCTCCTACGAGCAGTACTTC | CASSQDSGGFSYEQYF
TRBJ2-7 | TRBV5-6 | few | - | TGTGCCAGCACAGCTGTTAGGTCCCCCTACGAGCAGTACTTC | CASTAVRSPYEQYF
TRBJ1-5 | TRBV5-5 | once | TRBD1 | TGTGCCAGCAGCTTGACAGGGGCCAATCAGCCCCAGCATTTT | CASSLTGANQPQHF
TRBJ1-5 | TRBV29-1 | - | - | TGCAGCGTCTTTACAGGGTTAGGGCAGCCCCAGCATTTT | CSVFTGLGQPQHF
TRBJ2-1 | TRBV9 | - | TRBD2 | TGTGCCAGCAGTCTTCAGGGAGCCGGGAGGTTATTGAACAATGAGCAGTTCTTC | CASSLQGAGRLLNNEQFF
TRBJ2-1 | TRBV2 | once | TRBD2 | TGTGCCAGCAGTGTCTTATCTAGCGGGACCTACAATGAGCAGTTCTTC | CASSVLSSGTYNEQFF
TRBJ2-6 | TRBV2 | - | - | TGTGCCACCCAAGGCGGCTCTGGGGCCAACGTCCTGACTTTC | CATQGGSGANVLTF
TRBJ2-7 | TRBV9 | few | - | TGTGCCAGCAGCGTAGGGACAATCTCCTACGAGCAGTACTTC | CASSVGTISYEQYF
TRBJ2-7 | TRBV28 | - | TRBD2 | TGTGCCAGCAGTTTGGGCGGGAGCTACGAGCAGTACTTC | CASSLGGSYEQYF
TRBJ2-1 | TRBV7-2 | few | TRBD2 | TGTGCCAGCAGCTTAGCGCTTACGTCTAGCGGGAGGCAAGGGCAGTTCTTC | CASSLALTSSGRQGQFF
TRBJ2-7 | TRBV4-1 | - | - | TGCGCCAGCAGCCTCGGAGGGGTTTGGAACGAGCAGTACTTC | CASSLGGVWNEQYF
TRBJ2-7 | TRBV29-1 | - | - | TGCAGCGTTGTCCCCTTAGATCCCTACGAGCAGTACTTC | CSVVPLDPYEQYF
TRBJ1-3 | TRBV25-1 | - | - | TGTGCCAGCAGTAATACGGTGATTGGAGGCTCTGGAAACACCATATATTTT | CASSNTVIGGSGNTIYF
TRBJ2-7 | TRBV6-6 | once | TRBD1 | TGTGCCAGCAGTCCGCAAGGGACAGCTCTTTACGAGCAGTACTTC | CASSPQGTALYEQYF
TRBJ2-1 | TRBV19 | - | - | TGTGCCAGTAGTATGTATAACAATGAGCAGTTCTTC | CASSMYNNEQFF
TRBJ2-1 | TRBV6-4 | - | TRBD1 | TGTGCCAGCAGTGAGGAACAGGGGTACCGGCATGAGCAGTTCTTC | CASSEEQGYRHEQFF
TRBJ2-5 | TRBV5-4 | - | TRBD1 | TGTGCCAGCAGCCCTCCGGACAGGGGGCTGGAGACCCAGTACTTC | CASSPPDRGLETQYF
TRBJ1-5 | TRBV5-8 | - | - | TGTGCCAGCAGCTTGATCGGCTATAGCAATCAGCCCCAGCATTTT | CASSLIGYSNQPQHF
TRBJ2-7 | TRBV15 | once | - | TGTGCCACCAGCAGGGACTTACTCTCCTACGAGCAGTACTTC | CATSRDLLSYEQYF
TRBJ1-1 | TRBV2 | few | - | TGTGCCAGCAGGAGGGAGGGAACTGAAGCTTTCTTT | CASRREGTEAFF
TRBJ1-1 | TRBV7-7 | - | - | TGTGCCAGCAGCTTAAGGCAGAACACTGAAGCTTTCTTT | CASSLRQNTEAFF
TRBJ2-7 | TRBV18 | - | - | TGTGCCAGCTCACCAGGAATAGTCGTAGGGGGGTCAAGTTCCTACGAGCAGTACTTC | CASSPGIVVGGSSSYEQYF
TRBJ2-3 | TRBV5-4 | - | TRBD2 | TGTGCCAGCAGTCCCCGTGGGCTAGCGGGAGGTAGCACAGATACGCAGTATTTT | CASSPRGLAGGSTDTQYF
TRBJ2-1 | TRBV7-2 | - | - | TGTGCCAGCAGCTCATGGGGTGGGTACAATGAGCAGTTCTTC | CASSSWGGYNEQFF
TRBJ1-4 | TRBV19 | - | - | TGTGCCAGTACCCAAGACAGATCCGAAAAACTGTTTTTT | CASTQDRSEKLFF
TRBJ1-3 | TRBV5-1 | - | - | TGCGCCAGCAGCTTGGACGGTGGAAACACCATATATTTT | CASSLDGGNTIYF
TRBJ2-7 | TRBV6-5 | - | - | TGTGCCAGCATTGTAAACAGGGACGGCGAGCAGTACTTC | CASIVNRDGEQYF
TRBJ1-1 | TRBV18 | - | - | TGTGCCAGCTCCCCAAGCGTAGGGACGAACACTGAAGCTTTCTTT | CASSPSVGTNTEAFF
TRBJ2-2 | TRBV6-1 | - | - | TGTGCCAGCAGGAACCTTGTAAACACCGGGGAGCTGTTTTTT | CASRNLVNTGELFF
TRBJ2-3 | TRBV5-6 | once | - | TGTGCCAGCAGCTTGGCCTCGGTAGGCACAGATACGCAGTATTTT | CASSLASVGTDTQYF
TRBJ2-1 | TRBV6-6 | - | TRBD2 | TGTGCCAGCCGAGAACTAGCGGGAGACTACAATGAGCAGTTCTTC | CASRELAGDYNEQFF
TRBJ1-1 | TRBV11-3 | - | - | TGTGCCAGCAGCTTAGAGCTGCCGGAGGGACCGAACACTGAAGCTTTCTTT | CASSLELPEGPNTEAFF
TRBJ2-7 | TRBV9 | - | - | TGTGCCAGCAGCGTAGAGGTAGGAACCCCCTACGAGCAGTACTTC | CASSVEVGTPYEQYF
TRBJ2-1 | TRBV9 | - | - | TGTGCCAGCAGCGCCGCGGGCGGGACTTACAATGAGCAGTTCTTC | CASSAAGGTYNEQFF
TRBJ1-2 | TRBV19 | - | - | TGTGCCAGTAGTCCCCGACCGGGAGAGGGACCCTTCGCCGCTGGCTACACCTTC | CASSPRPGEGPFAAGYTF
TRBJ2-7 | TRBV6-6 | - | - | TGTGCCAGCAGGGCCGGTGAGTACGAGCAGTACTTC | CASRAGEYEQYF
TRBJ2-7 | TRBV7-8 | - | - | TGTGCCAGCAGAGGCGGGACCTCAAAGTACGAGCAGTACTTC | CASRGGTSKYEQYF
TRBJ2-1 | TRBV6-6 | - | TRBD1 | TGTGCCAGCAGTTACTCGGGACAGTACAATGAGCAGTTCTTC | CASSYSGQYNEQFF
TRBJ2-5 | TRBV7-2 | - | - | TGTGCCAGCAGCTTAGGGCCAGTCGGAGGCGGAGAGACCCAGTACTTC | CASSLGPVGGGETQYF
TRBJ2-4 | TRBV9 | - | TRBD2 | TGTGCCAGCAGCGCGGGAGCGGGGCCGGCCAAAAACATTCAGTACTTC | CASSAGAGPAKNIQYF
TRBJ2-7 | TRBV9 | - | - | TGTGCCAGCAGCCTCAGCGAGGTTGAGCAGTACTTC | CASSLSEVEQYF
TRBJ2-2 | TRBV29-1 | - | TRBD1 | TGCAGCGTCGACAGGGGGGACACCGGGGAGCTGTTTTTT | CSVDRGDTGELFF
TRBJ1-1 | TRBV9 | - | TRBD1 | TGTGCCAGCAGCCCCTCGACAGGGTCGGGCACTGAAGCTTTCTTT | CASSPSTGSGTEAFF
TRBJ2-7 | TRBV13 | - | - | TGTGCCAGCAGCTTAGGACTAGGGGCCTACGAGCAGTACTTC | CASSLGLGAYEQYF
TRBJ2-1 | TRBV4-3 | - | TRBD1 | TGCGCCAGCAGCCAAGATTTGACAGGGGGGGGCAATGAGCAGTTCTTC | CASSQDLTGGGNEQFF